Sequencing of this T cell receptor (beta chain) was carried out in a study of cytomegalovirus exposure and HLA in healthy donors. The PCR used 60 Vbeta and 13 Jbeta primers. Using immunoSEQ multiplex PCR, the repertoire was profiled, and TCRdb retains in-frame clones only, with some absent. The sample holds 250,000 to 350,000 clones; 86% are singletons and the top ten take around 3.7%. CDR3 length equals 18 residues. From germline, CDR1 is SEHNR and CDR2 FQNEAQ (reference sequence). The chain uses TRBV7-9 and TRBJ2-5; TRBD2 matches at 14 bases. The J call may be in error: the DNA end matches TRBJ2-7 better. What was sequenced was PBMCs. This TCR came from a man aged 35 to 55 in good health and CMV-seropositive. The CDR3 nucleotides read TGTGCCAGCAGCCCACTGGGACTAGCGGGAGTGGCCTCCTACGAGCAGTACTTC. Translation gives CASSPLGLAGVASYEQYF.